These 20 T cell receptor beta chains share one sample of origin, sequenced in a study of T-cell memory formation after mild COVID-19 (dated by TCRdb to the early 2020s). Library method: 5' RACE. The reads were generated on an Illumina NovaSeq 6000. TCRdb reprocessing: public reads trimmed at Q25 with fastp, clones called with MiXCR, in-frame beta chains kept. Under each unique CDR3 protein, matching rows form one entry showing the most common genes and DNA. The sample yields 150,000 or so distinct CDR3 sequences; 25% to 40% were counted once. The ten top clones hold 12% of the sample. The sequenced sample consisted of PBMCs or a T cell subset sorted from them (not recorded which). These TCRs come from an adult woman who had mild COVID-19 (a few samples of this study predate the infection). The sample titles of this study are shuffled in the database, so cell type and time point are left out; the donor was told from shared clones.

The CDR3 region is CASRTGTAYGYTF. The DNA of the CDR3 is TGTGCCAGCAGGACCGGGACAGCCTATGGCTACACCTTC. The genes are TRBV7-9 and TRBJ1-2, with 7 bases matching TRBD1. Germline V gene sequence: CDR1 SEHNR, CDR2 FQNEAQ (reference sequence). Unmatched junction bases numbered 5, after V lost 6 bases and J lost 4 bases. This CDR3 comprises 13 residues.

This clonotype was found once. Here the CDR3 omits its conserved ending phenylalanine or tryptophan, so a read error is the likely source. The limits of the CDR3 on the DNA are not certain, so only TCRdb's listed CDR3 is given. The chain uses TRBV2 and TRBJ1-6; the table's D call of TRBD1 was not tested on the DNA. The CDR3 adds up to 9 amino acids, both ends counted. CDR1 is SNHLY, CDR2 FYNNEI, per germline. The CDR3 sequence: CASSVQGFL.

The chain has TRBV2 and TRBJ1-2; D unclear. Germline V CDR1 and CDR2: SNHLY, FYNNEI. The CDR3 runs 13 residues. Trimming stripped 3 bases from V and 2 bases from J, with 7 bases between. The CDR3 here is CASSDLSNYGYTF. CDR3 bases: TGTGCCAGCAGTGATCTGAGCAACTATGGCTACACCTTC.

The rearrangement uses TRBV12-3 or TRBV12-4 and TRBJ1-1; 8 bases map to TRBD1. The CDR3 totals 16 residues. The V segment lost 3 bases and the J segment 1 base; nucleotides outside the gene matches: 7. CDR3 coding DNA: TGTGCCAGCAGTTTTTGGCCAGGGGGCAAGAACACTGAAGCTTTCTTT. It is translated as CASSFWPGGKNTEAFF.

This clonotype has just a few counts. This chain uses TRBV5-1 with TRBJ2-7; D gene uncertain. The CDR3 is 12 residues long. Germline CDR1 SGHRS, CDR2 YFSETQ. Trimming took 4 bases from V and 3 from J, leaving 8 bases between them. The CDR3 nucleotides read TGCGCCAGCAGCAGATCCTACTACGAGCAGTACTTC. Residues: CASSRSYYEQYF.

The V and J genes are TRBV3-1 and TRBJ2-5; 11 nucleotides agree with TRBD2. The CDR3 is made up of 17 amino acids. The ends lost 0 bases at V and 4 bases at J; junction bases unmatched: 7. Germline V CDR1 and CDR2: LGHDT, YNNKEL (reference sequence). The DNA of the CDR3 is TGTGCCAGCAGCCAAGAAGGTAGCGGGGGGGCCTTAGAGACCCAGTACTTC. This gives the protein CASSQEGSGGALETQYF.

This clonotype has just a few counts. The genes are TRBV7-2 and TRBJ2-3, with D perhaps matching TRBD1 (5 bases). Germline-derived CDR1 and CDR2 are SGHTA and FQGNSA. V gave up 2 bases and J gave up 2 bases, with 14 bases separating them. This CDR3 is 16 amino acids long. CDR3 DNA sequence: TGTGCCAGCAGCTTATACGACAGATCTCCCACAGATACGCAGTATTTT. Translated, it gives CASSLYDRSPTDTQYF.

This clonotype was detected only a few times. The chain uses TRBV14 and TRBJ1-1; 8 nucleotides line up with TRBD1. The CDR3 loop spans 16 amino acids. Germline V gene data show CDR1 as SGHDN and CDR2 as FVKESK. Trimming cost V 5 bases and J 3 bases; bases outside gene matches: 11. As DNA, the CDR3 is TGTGCCAGCAGCGCACGGACAGGGAATGTGTACACTGAAGCTTTCTTT. This codes for CASSARTGNVYTEAFF.

A few counts support this clonotype. V is TRBV9 and J is TRBJ2-7; D not resolved. Germline CDR1 and CDR2: SGDLS and YYNGEE. The CDR3 is made up of 10 amino acids. Trimming stripped 6 bases from V and 5 bases from J, with 6 bases between. CDR3 protein: CASTSHEQYF. For the CDR3, the DNA is TGTGCCAGCACGAGCCACGAGCAGTACTTC. Filled out from reference TRBV9 and TRBJ2-7, the complete variable domain reads DSGVTQTPKHLITATGQRVTLRCSPRSGDLSVYWYQQSLDQGLQFLIQYYNGEERAKGNILERFSAQQFPDLHSELNLSSLELGDSALYFCASTSHEQYFGPGTRLTVT.

This clonotype has only a few counts. The J gene is TRBJ2-3, the V gene TRBV5-1, with D unclear. Germline V gene lookup returns CDR1 SGHRS and CDR2 YFSETQ. The CDR3 totals 14 residues. V was shortened by 1 base and J by 6 bases, with 12 bases between the two germline ends. The CDR3 DNA sequence: TGCGCCAGCAGCTTGAGCATATGGAAGGATACGCAGTATTTT. It translates to CASSLSIWKDTQYF. Full variable domain (outside the CDR3, taken from reference TRBV5-1 and TRBJ2-3): KAGVTQTPRYLIKTRGQQVTLSCSPISGHRSVSWYQQTPGQGLQFLFEYFSETQRNKGNFPGRFSGRQFSNSRSEMNVSTLELGDSALYLCASSLSIWKDTQYFGPGTRLTVL.

This clonotype was counted many times. The chain recombines TRBV3-1 with TRBJ1-2; no reliable D call. Germline CDR1 is LGHDT and CDR2 is YNNKEL (reference sequence). The CDR3 has 13 amino acids. Trimming stripped 4 bases from V and 7 bases from J, with 13 bases between. CDR3 in amino acids: CASSLQLASGYTF. DNA of the CDR3: TGTGCCAGCAGCCTCCAGCTGGCTTCTGGCTACACCTTC.

The chain has TRBV12-3 or TRBV12-4 and TRBJ2-7; TRBD2 might be the D (6 bases). Between the trimmed V and J ends, which lost 0 bases and 0 bases, there was a span of 9 bases. The CDR3 runs 15 residues. Here the CDR3 DNA reads TGTGCCAGCAGTTTAGCGGGAGGCCCCTCCTACGAGCAGTACTTC. Amino acid sequence: CASSLAGGPSYEQYF.

Worth noting for this clonotype: Its ends do not fully match the called genes, so a read error is possible. The chain uses TRBV7-7 and TRBJ2-1; tentatively, D is TRBD2 (6 bases). Germline values: CDR1 SSHAT, CDR2 FNYEAQ (reference sequence). CDR3 length: 15 amino acids. The CDR3, as DNA: TGTGCTAGCAGCTTAGCTAGCGTGGGCTACAATGAGCAGTTCTTC. Amino acids: CASSLASVGYNEQFF.

The count of this clonotype is one. The rearrangement links TRBV24-1 to TRBJ2-2; no clear D. The germline V gene encodes CDR1 KGHDR and CDR2 SFDVKD. Trimming removed 7 bases from V and 2 bases from J, with 7 bases in between. The CDR3 consists of 13 residues. DNA for the CDR3: TGTGCCACCAGCCAGGCCAACACCGGGGAGCTGTTTTTT. This codes for CATSQANTGELFF.

This clonotype was counted between two and nine times. This chain connects TRBV7-9 to TRBJ2-3; 14 bases fit TRBD2. The V segment lost 1 base and the J segment 4 bases; nucleotides outside the gene matches: 4. Germline CDR1 is SEHNR and CDR2 is FQNEAQ (reference sequence). The CDR3 loop spans 17 amino acids. The CDR3 protein is CASSLVGTSGGPDTQYF. The CDR3 DNA reads TGTGCCAGCAGCTTAGTCGGGACTAGCGGGGGCCCAGATACGCAGTATTTT.

This rearrangement joins TRBV4-1 to TRBJ1-1; 10 nucleotides align to TRBD1. Germline CDR1 is MGHRA and CDR2 is YSYEKL. Losses at the gene ends were 4 bases for V and 7 bases for J; bases not matched to a gene: 3. This CDR3 contains 13 residues. DNA of the CDR3: TGCGCCAGCAGCCGGACAGGGGGTTTTGAAGCTTTCTTT. It encodes CASSRTGGFEAFF.

This clonotype is a singleton in its sample. V and J are TRBV4-3 and TRBJ2-5; D ambiguous. The V end was cut by 2 bases, the J end by 1 base, with 11 bases between. CDR3 length: 15 amino acids. Germline CDR1 is LGHNA and CDR2 is YSLEER. This CDR3 is CASSQLGVRQETQYF. CDR3 DNA sequence: TGCGCCAGCAGCCAACTTGGAGTTCGCCAAGAGACCCAGTACTTC.

This clonotype was counted a few times. The CDR3 bases are TGTGCCAGCAGCGTAGGGCCAGCATCCTACGAGCAGTACTTC. Protein: CASSVGPASYEQYF. V usage is TRBV9 and J usage is TRBJ2-7, with D unresolved. Per germline, CDR1 SGDLS and CDR2 YYNGEE. The CDR3 contains 14 residues. The ends were cut back, 0 bases at V and 1 base at J, with 8 bases in the middle.

This clonotype was counted a few times. The V gene is TRBV5-1, the J gene TRBJ2-5; D is perhaps TRBD1 (5 bases). Germline values: CDR1 SGHRS, CDR2 YFSETQ. Trimming shortened V by 0 bases and J by 5 bases, and 11 bases separated the two germline ends. This CDR3 comprises 14 residues. The CDR3 region is CASSLAGRVETQYF. The CDR3 DNA reads TGCGCCAGCAGCTTGGCCGGCAGGGTCGAGACCCAGTACTTC.

This clonotype was seen a few times. This chain connects TRBV5-1 to TRBJ2-1; possible D gene TRBD1, 6 bases. Trimming stripped 0 bases from V and 7 bases from J, with 14 bases between. This CDR3 has 15 residues. The V gene's germline CDR1 is SGHRS and CDR2 YFSETQ. The CDR3 DNA sequence: TGCGCCAGCAGCTTGGCGACAGGTGTTACGAATGAGCAGTTCTTC. Protein: CASSLATGVTNEQFF.